This T cell receptor (beta chain) was documented in a study of cytomegalovirus exposure and HLA in healthy donors. In the PCR, 60 Vbeta and 13 Jbeta primers were used. Clones were read by immunoSEQ multiplex PCR, and TCRdb kept only the in-frame ones, dropping some. The sample yields about 52,000 clones, of which the top ten take up roughly an eighth. CDR1 is SGHVS and CDR2 is FQNEAQ in the germline V gene. This CDR3 contains 16 residues. With 5 bases clipped from V and 5 bases from J, the junction kept 9 bases outside the gene matches. On this clone: Antigen: not known.

Broader study findings: High sensitivity and specificity were reportedly achieved when the classifier diagnosed cytomegalovirus status. In a later analysis, TCR association rates varied by HLA locus: DRB1 most, HLA-C fewest. Among donors in an Asian-associated ancestry cluster, a later analysis reportedly found fewer N-insertions than the approximately 700-donor mean.

The chain carries TRBV7-8 and TRBJ2-2; 9 positions match TRBD1. Material for sequencing was PBMCs. This receptor was identified in a woman in her fifties or sixties in good health and CMV-seropositive. The CDR3 nucleotides read TGTGCCAGCAGCCTCGGGACAGGGAGATGGACCGGGGAGCTGTTTTTT. Its protein is CASSLGTGRWTGELFF.